This T cell receptor beta chain was sequenced during a study of T cell repertoires in cytomegalovirus infection. Across the whole study: Selected CMV epitopes included recently identified HLA-C-restricted ones as well as well-studied HLA-B-restricted ones. It was the public TCR beta signatures that indicated both CMV infection and matching HLA type.

CDR3 size: 14 residues. The ends were cut back, 1 base at V and 6 bases at J, with 13 bases in the middle. Per germline, CDR1 LGHDT and CDR2 YNNKEL (reference sequence). Study-level findings and limits: Using cumulative public TCR beta family frequency, the authors identified those who carried CMV together with the relevant HLA. CMV-specific HLA-C-restricted TCR beta clonotypes dominated the ex vivo response.

MiXCR, run by TCRdb on the reads, gives a single entry per CDR3 protein. The data contain around 750,000 distinct CDR3 sequences, approximately 32% of them singletons. A word on this clonotype: Its matching antigen is unknown.

The specimen was cultured CD8+ T cells from PBMCs, collected from culture after CMV antigen stimulation. The chain recombines TRBV3-1 with TRBJ2-7; D uncertain. This receptor was taken from a human donor in good health (CMV status not recorded). Some clones in this sample may be carry-over from other donors' samples. CDR3 loop: CASSQVPGSVEQYF. For the CDR3, the DNA is TGTGCCAGCAGCCAAGTTCCAGGTAGTGTCGAGCAGTACTTC.